Sequencing of this T cell receptor (beta chain) was carried out in a study of OX40 agonist ivuxolimab in advanced cancers. For the study at large: The treatment was a fully human IgG2 OX40 agonist, ivuxolimab. Whole-study findings and limits: Within 6 weeks, CD4+ and CD8+ blood T cells expanded clonally at 0.1 to 3.0 mg/kg.

Trimming left V 6 bases short and J 0 bases short, with 8 bases between. The CDR3 runs 14 residues. In germline, CDR1 is MNHEY, CDR2 SVGAGI. Points on this clone: The antigen remains unidentified.

With autoimmune disease history or systemic immunosuppression, patients were excluded. Blood got drawn at baseline, again on cycle 4 day 1, and then on cycle 7 day 1. Generated by immunoSEQ multiplex PCR, the TCRdb table keeps only in-frame clones and is missing some. Of 95,000 to 100,000 clones listed, 85% to 95% are singletons. The source was CD4+ or CD8+ T cells sorted from blood, collected in a trial of the OX40 agonist ivuxolimab. The TCR originated in an adult with an advanced solid tumor such as melanoma, head and neck, liver or kidney cancer. The chain links TRBV6-5 to TRBJ1-4; no clear D. In DNA, the CDR3 is TGTGCCAGCAGCCAGACGTCAACTAATGAAAAACTGTTTTTT. Protein product: CASSQTSTNEKLFF.